This section outlines one T cell receptor (beta chain) sequence together with its context. Its specificity is not known. It was with a sample-barcoded 5' primer and a J-beta primer mix that a second PCR of roughly 6 to 11 cycles was run. MiXCR, run by TCRdb on the 5' RACE reads, gives a single entry per CDR3 protein. The data contain 1.5 million to 2 million distinct CDR3 sequences, roughly 27% of them singletons. Germline CDR1 SEHNR, CDR2 FQNEAQ (reference sequence). This CDR3 contains 12 residues. V dropped 5 bases and J dropped 7 bases, with 9 bases sitting between them. The source of the sample is a study of blood T cells in healthy people across ages. The study drew donors from healthy Caucasian individuals in Russia aged roughly 6 to 100. Per sample, a minimum of 6 million PBMCs were isolated. Regarding the study as a whole: Age brought a roughly linear fall in TCR beta diversity measured per million T cells.

The TCR originated in a woman aged 25-40 years in good health. The chain combines TRBV7-9 with TRBJ2-1, with D uncertain. The specimen was blood. CDR3 sequence (DNA): TGTGCCAGCAGCGACCTAATGAATGAGCAGTTCTTC. This gives the protein CASSDLMNEQFF.